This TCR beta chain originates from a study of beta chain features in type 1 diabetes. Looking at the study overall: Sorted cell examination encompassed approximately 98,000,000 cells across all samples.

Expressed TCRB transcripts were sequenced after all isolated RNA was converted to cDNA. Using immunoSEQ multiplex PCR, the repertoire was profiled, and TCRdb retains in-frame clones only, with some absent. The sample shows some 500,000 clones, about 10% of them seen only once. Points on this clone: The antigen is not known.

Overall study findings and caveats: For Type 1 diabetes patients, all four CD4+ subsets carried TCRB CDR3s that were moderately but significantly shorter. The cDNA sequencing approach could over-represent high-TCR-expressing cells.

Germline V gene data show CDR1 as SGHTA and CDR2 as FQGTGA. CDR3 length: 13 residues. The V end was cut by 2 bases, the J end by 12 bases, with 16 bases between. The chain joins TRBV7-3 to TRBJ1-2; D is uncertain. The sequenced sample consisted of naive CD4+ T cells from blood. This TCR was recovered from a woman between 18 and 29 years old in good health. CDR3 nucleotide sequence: TGTGCCAGCAGCTTAGGGAATCTGGGTTCGGACACCTTC. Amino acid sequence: CASSLGNLGSDTF.